The rows below give T cell receptor beta chains drawn from one sample of a study of blood T cell repertoires in COVID-19. Method: immunoSEQ multiplex PCR; TCRdb's copy keeps in-frame clones and lacks some. The table records 120,000 to 150,000 clones, 70% to 85% of them present only once. The sequencing sample was made of peripheral blood. The receptors shown here come from a woman of 80 years or more in a cohort sampled during active or convalescent COVID-19. Each CDR3 is given with its conserved first and last residue. The D gene is left open where the match is weak. Some rows mark clone size as missing; the rest say once, few, many or name a class of expanded clone.

D	V	size	length	J	DNA	CDR3
TRBD2	TRBV6-1	NA	16	TRBJ2-7	TGTGCCAGCAGTGCGGTAGCGGGGGCTCTCTCCTACGAGCAGTACTTC	CASSAVAGALSYEQYF
TRBD1	TRBV28	few	16	TRBJ1-6	TGTGCCAGCAGTTTACCTATCACAGGGGGCAAGACACCCCTCCACTTT	CASSLPITGGKTPLHF
TRBD2	TRBV30	NA	15	TRBJ2-3	TGTGCCTGGAGTGTGTGGGGGGGGAGCACAGATACGCAGTATTTT	CAWSVWGGSTDTQYF
NA	TRBV4-3	NA	17	TRBJ1-4	TGCGCCAGCAGCCAAGAGCCTATACAGGGTTACAGTGAGGAACTGTTTTTT	CASSQEPIQGYSEELFF
NA	TRBV28	few	14	TRBJ1-5	TGTGCCAGCAGTTTGCGATCTTCCACTCAGCCCCAGCATTTT	CASSLRSSTQPQHF
NA	TRBV19	NA	17	TRBJ2-7	TGTGCCAGTAGTATAGCCCCATCGGGGGGGACAGTCCACGAGCAGTACTTC	CASSIAPSGGTVHEQYF
TRBD1	TRBV28	NA	15	TRBJ1-5	TGTGCCAGCAGTCCGACAGGGATTCCCAATCAGCCCCAGCATTTT	CASSPTGIPNQPQHF
NA	TRBV5-1	NA	12	TRBJ1-1	TGCGCCAGCAAACCAGGGGAGTCCGAAGCTTTCTTT	CASKPGESEAFF
TRBD1	TRBV19	NA	15	TRBJ1-1	TGTGCCAGCCAGGACAGGGGCACTATGAACACTGAAGCTTTCTTT	CASQDRGTMNTEAFF
NA	TRBV9	NA	16	TRBJ1-3	TGTGCCAGCAGCGCTCTGACAGAGAGCTCTGGAAACACCATATATTTT	CASSALTESSGNTIYF
TRBD1	TRBV29-1	NA	13	TRBJ2-7	TGCAGCGTGGTCGGGACAGCCTCCTACGAGCAGTACTTC	CSVVGTASYEQYF
TRBD2	TRBV7-3	NA	15	TRBJ2-5	TGTGCCAGCAGCTCAAACGGGGGGGCCAGAGAGACCCAGTACTTC	CASSSNGGARETQYF
TRBD1	TRBV7-9	NA	16	TRBJ2-1	TGTGCCAGCAGCTTAGCCCTTGGGACAGGGTACGATGAGCAGTTCTTC	CASSLALGTGYDEQFF
NA	TRBV6-5	few	14	TRBJ2-7	TGTGCCACTTTACGCTCGGGACTGTTCTACGAGCAGTACTTC	CATLRSGLFYEQYF
TRBD1	TRBV5-1	NA	15	TRBJ2-3	TGCGCCAGCAGCCACCGGACAGGGGTTACAGATACGCAGTATTTT	CASSHRTGVTDTQYF
NA	TRBV29-1	NA	12	TRBJ1-2	TGCAGCGTAGCCACTTCTCGGGGGAGCTACACCTTC	CSVATSRGSYTF
TRBD1	TRBV28	NA	14	TRBJ1-2	TGTGCCAGCAGTGACCCGGGGACAGGGTATGGCTACACCTTC	CASSDPGTGYGYTF